A selection of T cell receptor beta chains follows, all from one sample in a study of blood T cells in healthy people across ages. TCRdb used MiXCR to reprocess the 5' RACE reads, holding one entry per CDR3 protein. This sample has about 1,400,000 distinct CDR3 sequences; approximately 40% occur once, and the top ten carry around 8%. The material sequenced was blood. Source of these receptors: a woman between 18 and 29 years old in good health. CDR3s include the opening cysteine and the closing phenylalanine or tryptophan. Each record gives: D gene, J gene, V gene, clone size, CDR3 protein, CDR3 DNA. The D gene is left open where the match is weak. Clone size, where shown, is once, few, many, or a class for clones that have expanded.

d_call: NA; j_call: TRBJ2-7; v_call: TRBV9; clone_size: NA; cdr3_aa: CASSPNGGFRSYEQYF; cdr3_nt: TGTGCCAGCAGCCCGAACGGCGGTTTTCGCTCCTACGAGCAGTACTTC
d_call: NA; j_call: TRBJ1-2; v_call: TRBV20-1; clone_size: NA; cdr3_aa: CSARKDDYGYTF; cdr3_nt: TGCAGTGCTCGAAAAGACGACTATGGCTACACCTTC
d_call: NA; j_call: TRBJ2-7; v_call: TRBV20-1; clone_size: few; cdr3_aa: CSARDDGGTYEQYF; cdr3_nt: TGCAGTGCTAGAGATGACGGAGGAACCTACGAGCAGTACTTC
d_call: TRBD1; j_call: TRBJ2-3; v_call: TRBV10-3; clone_size: NA; cdr3_aa: CAIRDGTGATDTQYF; cdr3_nt: TGTGCCATCAGAGATGGGACAGGGGCCACAGATACGCAGTATTTT
d_call: NA; j_call: TRBJ2-1; v_call: TRBV5-6; clone_size: NA; cdr3_aa: CASSLGARGYNEQFF; cdr3_nt: TGTGCCAGCAGCTTGGGGGCAAGGGGCTACAATGAGCAGTTCTTC
d_call: NA; j_call: TRBJ2-3; v_call: TRBV6-1; clone_size: NA; cdr3_aa: CASSGTLHDTQYF; cdr3_nt: TGTGCCAGCAGTGGGACTCTGCATGATACGCAGTATTTT
d_call: TRBD1; j_call: TRBJ2-7; v_call: TRBV6-1; clone_size: NA; cdr3_aa: CASNRDRIYEQYF; cdr3_nt: TGTGCCAGCAACCGGGACAGGATCTACGAGCAGTACTTC
d_call: NA; j_call: TRBJ2-4; v_call: TRBV4-1; clone_size: NA; cdr3_aa: CAGSQAANIQYF; cdr3_nt: TGCGCCGGCAGCCAAGCAGCCAACATTCAGTACTTC
d_call: TRBD1; j_call: TRBJ1-1; v_call: TRBV29-1; clone_size: NA; cdr3_aa: CSAGRGLDTEAFF; cdr3_nt: TGCAGCGCCGGGAGGGGGCTGGACACTGAAGCTTTCTTT
d_call: TRBD1; j_call: TRBJ2-1; v_call: TRBV2; clone_size: NA; cdr3_aa: CASRVDRYNEQFF; cdr3_nt: TGTGCCAGCAGAGTGGACAGGTACAATGAGCAGTTCTTC
d_call: TRBD2; j_call: TRBJ2-5; v_call: TRBV5-1; clone_size: NA; cdr3_aa: CASSLGGLAGHNEQYF; cdr3_nt: TGCGCCAGCAGCTTGGGTGGGCTAGCGGGCCACAATGAGCAGTACTTC
d_call: TRBD1; j_call: TRBJ2-7; v_call: TRBV6-6; clone_size: NA; cdr3_aa: CTSQPWDRGLYEQYF; cdr3_nt: TGTACCAGCCAACCATGGGACAGGGGATTATACGAGCAGTACTTC
d_call: NA; j_call: TRBJ2-5; v_call: TRBV10-3; clone_size: NA; cdr3_aa: CAIGSLETLYF; cdr3_nt: TGTGCCATCGGTAGTTTAGAGACCCTGTACTTC
d_call: NA; j_call: TRBJ2-7; v_call: TRBV28; clone_size: few; cdr3_aa: CASSPGGVNYEQYF; cdr3_nt: TGTGCCAGCAGTCCCGGTGGGGTCAACTACGAGCAGTACTTC
d_call: NA; j_call: TRBJ2-7; v_call: TRBV4-1; clone_size: NA; cdr3_aa: CASSQEGQSSYEQYF; cdr3_nt: TGCGCCAGCAGCCAAGAGGGACAATCCTCCTACGAGCAGTACTTC
d_call: NA; j_call: TRBJ1-2; v_call: TRBV7-2; clone_size: few; cdr3_aa: CASSPRGPIYGYTF; cdr3_nt: TGTGCCAGCAGTCCCAGGGGCCCCATTTATGGCTACACCTTT
d_call: TRBD1; j_call: TRBJ2-3; v_call: TRBV5-1; clone_size: NA; cdr3_aa: CASSYYFGTGSTDTQYF; cdr3_nt: TGCGCCAGCAGCTACTATTTCGGGACAGGGAGCACAGATACGCAGTATTTT
d_call: NA; j_call: TRBJ2-7; v_call: TRBV3-1; clone_size: few; cdr3_aa: CASSHDGSYEQYF; cdr3_nt: TGTGCCAGCAGCCATGACGGGTCCTACGAGCAGTACTTC
d_call: NA; j_call: TRBJ2-4; v_call: TRBV28; clone_size: few; cdr3_aa: CASSLSVAPVQPAKNIQYF; cdr3_nt: TGTGCCAGCAGTTTGTCCGTCGCCCCTGTACAGCCAGCCAAAAACATTCAGTACTTC
d_call: TRBD1; j_call: TRBJ1-5; v_call: TRBV5-5; clone_size: NA; cdr3_aa: CASSSGSGQGGNQPQHF; cdr3_nt: TGTGCCAGCAGTTCGGGGTCGGGACAGGGGGGAAATCAGCCCCAGCATTTT
d_call: TRBD2; j_call: TRBJ2-1; v_call: TRBV18; clone_size: NA; cdr3_aa: CASSPQGGLALHEQFF; cdr3_nt: TGTGCCAGCTCACCCCAGGGGGGACTAGCGCTCCATGAGCAGTTCTTC
d_call: NA; j_call: TRBJ2-7; v_call: TRBV2; clone_size: once; cdr3_aa: CATRTAASYEQYF; cdr3_nt: TGTGCCACCAGGACAGCCGCTTCCTACGAGCAGTACTTC
d_call: TRBD1; j_call: TRBJ1-2; v_call: TRBV29-1; clone_size: NA; cdr3_aa: CSVDREFYGYTF; cdr3_nt: TGCAGCGTGGACAGGGAATTCTATGGCTACACCTTC
d_call: NA; j_call: TRBJ1-2; v_call: TRBV27; clone_size: NA; cdr3_aa: CASTTNRDNYGYTF; cdr3_nt: TGTGCCAGCACCACCAACAGGGATAACTATGGCTACACCTTC
d_call: NA; j_call: TRBJ2-5; v_call: TRBV7-9; clone_size: few; cdr3_aa: CASSFGRSPRQETQYF; cdr3_nt: TGTGCCAGCAGCTTTGGGCGCAGCCCGCGCCAAGAGACCCAGTACTTC
d_call: NA; j_call: TRBJ1-1; v_call: TRBV6-1; clone_size: NA; cdr3_aa: CASSPNTGDTLGLNTEAFF; cdr3_nt: TGTGCCAGCAGTCCGAACACTGGGGACACCCTCGGGCTGAACACTGAAGCTTTCTTT
d_call: NA; j_call: TRBJ2-4; v_call: TRBV2; clone_size: once; cdr3_aa: CASSEAAGRAKNIQYF; cdr3_nt: TGTGCCAGCAGTGAAGCGGCTGGACGAGCCAAAAACATTCAGTACTTC
d_call: TRBD1; j_call: TRBJ1-1; v_call: TRBV9; clone_size: few; cdr3_aa: CASSEGTGRNTEAFF; cdr3_nt: TGTGCCAGCAGCGAGGGGACAGGGAGGAACACTGAAGCTTTCTTT
d_call: NA; j_call: TRBJ2-1; v_call: TRBV7-6; clone_size: once; cdr3_aa: CASSLGGAGAYNERFF; cdr3_nt: TGTGCCAGCAGCTTAGGAGGGGCCGGGGCCTATAATGAGCGGTTCTTC
d_call: NA; j_call: TRBJ1-1; v_call: TRBV11-2; clone_size: NA; cdr3_aa: CASSFQAVTEAFF; cdr3_nt: TGTGCCAGCAGCTTTCAGGCGGTGACTGAAGCTTTCTTT
d_call: TRBD2; j_call: TRBJ2-3; v_call: TRBV2; clone_size: NA; cdr3_aa: CASIQRSGGAGDTQYF; cdr3_nt: TGTGCCAGCATCCAAAGGAGCGGGGGGGCCGGAGATACGCAGTATTTT
d_call: NA; j_call: TRBJ2-5; v_call: TRBV10-3; clone_size: NA; cdr3_aa: CAISEPQTAGNEQYF; cdr3_nt: TGTGCCATCAGTGAGCCGCAGACAGCTGGGAATGAGCAGTACTTC
d_call: NA; j_call: TRBJ1-2; v_call: TRBV3-1; clone_size: NA; cdr3_aa: CASSQASGRTSSNYGYTF; cdr3_nt: TGTGCCAGCAGCCAAGCGTCGGGCAGGACATCTTCTAACTATGGCTACACCTTC
d_call: TRBD1; j_call: TRBJ2-7; v_call: TRBV30; clone_size: NA; cdr3_aa: CAWRETGFYEQYF; cdr3_nt: TGTGCCTGGAGAGAGACAGGGTTCTACGAGCAGTACTTC
d_call: NA; j_call: TRBJ2-5; v_call: TRBV28; clone_size: NA; cdr3_aa: CASSLKGRGLRAQYF; cdr3_nt: TGTGCCAGCAGTTTGAAAGGCAGGGGATTACGGGCCCAGTACTTC
d_call: TRBD2; j_call: TRBJ2-7; v_call: TRBV12-3/TRBV12-4; clone_size: NA; cdr3_aa: CASSKGGLAGGPLGYEQYF; cdr3_nt: TGTGCCAGCAGTAAGGGAGGACTAGCGGGAGGCCCTTTAGGCTACGAGCAGTACTTC
d_call: TRBD1; j_call: TRBJ1-6; v_call: TRBV2; clone_size: few; cdr3_aa: CASSERQGQGYNSPLHF; cdr3_nt: TGTGCCAGCAGTGAAAGACAGGGGCAGGGCTATAATTCACCCCTCCACTTT
d_call: NA; j_call: TRBJ2-7; v_call: TRBV29-1; clone_size: few; cdr3_aa: CSVSGMEGYEQYF; cdr3_nt: TGCAGCGTATCCGGGATGGAGGGTTACGAGCAGTACTTC
d_call: NA; j_call: TRBJ1-2; v_call: TRBV29-1; clone_size: NA; cdr3_aa: CSVTGRFVNYGYTF; cdr3_nt: TGCAGCGTCACGGGGAGGTTCGTAAACTATGGCTACACCTTC
d_call: NA; j_call: TRBJ1-5; v_call: TRBV6-2/TRBV6-3; clone_size: NA; cdr3_aa: CASSLRFSNQPQHF; cdr3_nt: TGTGCCAGCAGTCTTCGGTTTAGCAATCAGCCCCAGCATTTT
d_call: NA; j_call: TRBJ1-1; v_call: TRBV7-9; clone_size: few; cdr3_aa: CASSLAGAGTEAFF; cdr3_nt: TGTGCCAGCAGCTTAGCGGGGGCAGGCACTGAAGCTTTCTTT
d_call: NA; j_call: TRBJ1-2; v_call: TRBV20-1; clone_size: NA; cdr3_aa: CSARPDGNLGYTF; cdr3_nt: TGCAGTGCTAGACCAGACGGAAATTTAGGCTACACCTTC
d_call: TRBD1; j_call: TRBJ2-1; v_call: TRBV14; clone_size: NA; cdr3_aa: CASSLLGTGENEQFF; cdr3_nt: TGTGCCAGCAGCCTACTTGGGACAGGGGAAAATGAGCAGTTCTTC
d_call: TRBD1; j_call: TRBJ1-2; v_call: TRBV7-9; clone_size: NA; cdr3_aa: CASSLARGIYGYTF; cdr3_nt: TGTGCCAGCAGTTTGGCCAGGGGGATCTATGGCTACACCTTC
d_call: TRBD2; j_call: TRBJ2-7; v_call: TRBV10-2; clone_size: once; cdr3_aa: CASSEKASGYEQYF; cdr3_nt: TGCGCCAGCAGTGAGAAGGCTAGCGGTTACGAGCAGTACTTC
d_call: NA; j_call: TRBJ2-7; v_call: TRBV6-1; clone_size: NA; cdr3_aa: CASRNRRVYNEQYF; cdr3_nt: TGTGCCAGCAGGAACCGGCGGGTCTACAATGAGCAGTACTTC
d_call: TRBD2; j_call: TRBJ2-2; v_call: TRBV5-8; clone_size: NA; cdr3_aa: CASSFVVAGAGELFF; cdr3_nt: TGTGCCAGCAGCTTTGTAGTAGCGGGAGCTGGGGAGCTGTTTTTT
d_call: NA; j_call: TRBJ2-3; v_call: TRBV6-4; clone_size: few; cdr3_aa: CASKKDGSTDTQYF; cdr3_nt: TGTGCCAGCAAGAAGGACGGCAGCACAGATACGCAGTATTTT
d_call: TRBD2; j_call: TRBJ2-3; v_call: TRBV5-1; clone_size: few; cdr3_aa: CASRPTSGTTDTQYF; cdr3_nt: TGCGCCAGCAGACCGACTAGCGGGACCACAGATACGCAGTATTTT
d_call: NA; j_call: TRBJ1-2; v_call: TRBV5-1; clone_size: few; cdr3_aa: CASSVVGLGGYTF; cdr3_nt: TGCGCCAGCAGCGTGGTGGGGCTAGGTGGCTACACCTTC